A selection of T cell receptor beta chains follows, all from one sample in a study of cytomegalovirus exposure and HLA in healthy donors. Here immunoSEQ multiplex PCR was the method, and the copy in TCRdb shows in-frame clones only, minus some. This table holds 200,000 to 250,000 clones. The source material was PBMCs. The receptor set was obtained from a woman aged 30 to 39 in good health and CMV-seropositive. Each CDR3 is given with its conserved first and last residue. A D gene is named only where the DNA matches it firmly.

>TRBJ2-4|17|TRBV28|TRBD1
TGTGCCAGCACAAGGGACAGGGGGCAGGGGACCAAAAACATTCAGTACTTC
CASTRDRGQGTKNIQYF
>TRBJ1-1|16|TRBV5-6|TRBD1
TGTGCCAGCTTTTCATTGACAGGGAGGTCGAACACTGAAGCTTTCTTT
CASFSLTGRSNTEAFF
>TRBJ1-3|13|TRBV7-8|TRBD1
TGTGCCAGCAGCTTAGACAGGGGGTACACCATATATTTT
CASSLDRGYTIYF
>TRBJ2-7|12|TRBV29-1|NA
TGCAGCGTTGTCGGGAGAGAGGGCGAGCAGTACTTC
CSVVGREGEQYF
>TRBJ1-1|13|TRBV6-6|NA
TGTGCCAGCAGTTTTGACAGGTTTACTGAAGCTTTCTTT
CASSFDRFTEAFF
>TRBJ2-5|15|TRBV7-6|NA
TGTGCCAGCAGCTTAGGAGCCAACCGGGGAGAGACCCAGTACTTC
CASSLGANRGETQYF
>TRBJ1-3|16|TRBV7-7|TRBD1
TGTGCCAGCAGCCGGGGACAGGGGGCGGCTGGAAACACCATATATTTT
CASSRGQGAAGNTIYF
>TRBJ1-3|16|TRBV5-6|TRBD1
TGTGCCAGCAGCCCGACCGGGACAGGGTCTGGAAACACCATATATTTT
CASSPTGTGSGNTIYF
>TRBJ1-2|13|TRBV19|NA
TGTGCCAGTAGTATGGTCCCCCAGGGGGGCTACACCTTC
CASSMVPQGGYTF
>TRBJ2-7|16|TRBV5-1|TRBD2
TGCGCCAGCAGCCGGGGACTAGCGGGGGGGCAAAACGAGCAGTACTTC
CASSRGLAGGQNEQYF
>TRBJ2-1|16|TRBV9|TRBD2
TGTGCCAGCAGCGTAGGGGGTAGCGGGTCCTACAATGAGCAGTTCTTC
CASSVGGSGSYNEQFF
>TRBJ1-3|13|TRBV19|TRBD1
TGTGCCAGCCAGGGACAGGGGACAGACACCATATATTTT
CASQGQGTDTIYF
>TRBJ1-1|14|TRBV5-1|TRBD1
TGCGCCAGCAGCTCGAACAGGGGTCGCACTGAAGCTTTCTTT
CASSSNRGRTEAFF
>TRBJ2-3|19|TRBV9|NA
TGTGCCAGCAGCGTACCCCGCGGGCCCCATAGTGGGGGCACAGATACGCAGTATTTT
CASSVPRGPHSGGTDTQYF
>TRBJ2-3|14|TRBV2|NA
TGTGCCAGCGCATTAACGGGGAGCACAGATACGCAGTATTTT
CASALTGSTDTQYF
>TRBJ1-3|12|TRBV30|NA
TGTGCCTGGCGGGACAAGCAGAACACCATATATTTT
CAWRDKQNTIYF
>TRBJ2-2|16|TRBV7-2|NA
TGTGCCAGCAGCCCGCCGGGATGGAAAAACACCGGGGAGCTGTTTTTT
CASSPPGWKNTGELFF
>TRBJ2-1|14|TRBV7-2|NA
NA
CASSLSVGEGTTFF
>TRBJ2-2|15|TRBV5-5|NA
TGTGCCAGCAGCGAAAGGACAGGAGGGACCGGGGAGCTGTTTTTT
CASSERTGGTGELFF
>TRBJ1-5|19|TRBV5-6|NA
TGTGCCAGCAGCTTGGTGAAGCAGGCAGTGATCTATAGCAATCAGCCCCAGCATTTT
CASSLVKQAVIYSNQPQHF
>TRBJ2-1|15|TRBV18|NA
TGTGCCAGCTCCCTCCGACAGAGCTCCTACAATGAGCAGTTCTTC
CASSLRQSSYNEQFF
>TRBJ2-7|15|TRBV5-1|TRBD2
TGCGCCAGCAGCTTGGGCGGGGGGAGCTCCTACGAGCAGTACTTC
CASSLGGGSSYEQYF
>TRBJ1-5|14|TRBV7-2|TRBD1
TGTGCCAGCAGCTTTACCGACAGGGATCAGCCCCAGCATTTT
CASSFTDRDQPQHF
>TRBJ2-2|15|TRBV2|NA
TGTGCCAGCAGCGCAAACCGGGGGAACACCGGGGAGCTGTTTTTT
CASSANRGNTGELFF
>TRBJ2-1|15|TRBV19|TRBD2
TGTGCCAGTAGTATCGGACTAGCGGGGGGGGCCGAGCAGTTCTTC
CASSIGLAGGAEQFF
>TRBJ1-2|16|TRBV7-9|NA
TGTGCCAGCAGCCCATCGGGCCAGGGCCAAAACTATGGCTACACCTTC
CASSPSGQGQNYGYTF
>TRBJ2-4|14|TRBV5-6|NA
TGTGCCAGCAGCCCCTCAGGGATGAGGAACATTCAGTACTTC
CASSPSGMRNIQYF
>TRBJ2-6|21|TRBV7-8|TRBD1
TGTGCCAGCTTGCAAACCGGGACAGGGGGCGCGACGAGCTCTGGGGCCAACGTCCTGACTTTC
CASLQTGTGGATSSGANVLTF
>TRBJ1-2|15|TRBV19|NA
TGTGCCAGTACAGGGCTGGGCATAGCTAACTATGGCTACACCTTC
CASTGLGIANYGYTF
>TRBJ2-3|14|TRBV5-1|TRBD2
TGCGCCAGCGGTCCGGGACTAGCTAGAGATACGCAGTATTTT
CASGPGLARDTQYF
>TRBJ2-7|14|TRBV19|TRBD2
TGTGCCAGTAGTCCCGGGGGGTGGGACTACGAGCAGTACTTC
CASSPGGWDYEQYF
>TRBJ1-1|15|TRBV7-8|TRBD1
TGTGCCAGCAGCGCCCGGACAGGGTCTTCCACTGAAGCTTTCTTT
CASSARTGSSTEAFF